The clone carrying this T cell receptor (beta chain) was recorded a few times. MiXCR, applied by TCRdb to the 5' RACE reads, yields one record per CDR3 protein. The sample has about 59,000 distinct CDR3 sequences; approximately 25% are singletons. The sample originates from a study of neurological immune-mediated disorders. Germline-derived CDR1 and CDR2 are SNHLY and FYNNEI. The CDR3 runs 15 residues. V shed 7 bases and J 5 bases; nucleotides not matched to a gene: 13. Time point in this sample: technical triplicate 2. V gene TRBV2 combines with J gene TRBJ2-7; TRBD2 agrees at 8 bases. Input material: PBMCs. This receptor was taken from a man aged 55 to 70 with HTLV-1-associated myelopathy (HAM/TSP). The CDR3 DNA reads TGTGCCAGCAATTTTCGAGCGGGAGTTTGGGACGAGCAGTACTTC. Protein: CASNFRAGVWDEQYF.